This T cell receptor beta chain was identified during a study of PD-1 blockade in classical Hodgkin lymphoma. Whole-study findings and limits: Newly diagnosed patients and complete responders had comparable diversity at baseline. Significant TCR diversity gains by C4D1 occurred in CD4+ but not CD8+ cells. Patients with an early start, nivolumab under 1 year after ASCT, were excluded.

Worth noting for this clone: The antigen is not known.

Only in-frame clones appear in the TCRdb table, and some are missing; sequencing was by immunoSEQ multiplex PCR. This table has 15,000 to 20,000 clones, 75% appearing once. CDR3 length: 14 residues. The germline V gene encodes CDR1 LNHDA and CDR2 SQIVND (reference sequence). Trimming pared 5 bases from V and 1 base from J, leaving 11 bases between. The sample's time point: cycle 4 day 1 (C4D1), after 6 weeks of nivolumab. Each and every patient relapsed after autologous stem cell transplantation, and patients got differing brentuximab vedotin exposure. Researchers report purifying CD4+ T cells from thawed PBMCs by magnetic negative selection.

Here the sequenced sample was CD4+ T cells from blood, taken before the fourth cycle of nivolumab. The chain uses TRBV19 and TRBJ1-1; TRBD1 might be the D (5 bases). The clonotype was recovered from a human donor with classical Hodgkin lymphoma. The chain's CDR3 is CASSAGPRNTEAFF. Written as DNA, the CDR3 is TGTGCCAGTAGTGCGGGACCGAGGAACACTGAAGCTTTCTTT.